The 6 T cell receptor beta chains below all came from one sample that was sequenced in a study of OX40 agonist ivuxolimab in advanced cancers. Using immunoSEQ multiplex PCR, the repertoire was profiled, and TCRdb retains in-frame clones only, with some absent. The sample consists of roughly 80,000 clones, around 86% of them appearing once. This specimen consisted of CD4+ or CD8+ T cells sorted from blood, obtained in a trial of the OX40 agonist ivuxolimab. Receptors originate from an adult with an advanced solid tumor such as melanoma, head and neck, liver or kidney cancer.

V and J are TRBV7-2 and TRBJ2-3; no clear D. The CDR3 totals 14 residues. Germline values: CDR1 SGHTA, CDR2 FQGNSA. The V end lost 4 bases, the J end lost 1 base, and 9 bases lay between the germline ends. CDR3: CASSSPAGTDTQYF. In DNA form, the CDR3 reads TGTGCCAGCAGCTCCCCGGCGGGCACAGATACGCAGTATTTT.

The chain has TRBV6-6 and TRBJ1-1; D not resolved. The CDR3 extends over 13 amino acids. The V gene's germline CDR1 is MNHNY and CDR2 SVGAGI (reference sequence). V lost 3 bases and J lost 1, with 6 bases in between. CDR3 sequence reads: CASSYTANTEAFF. The CDR3, as DNA: TGTGCCAGCAGTTATACGGCGAACACTGAAGCTTTCTTT.

This rearrangement joins TRBV1 to TRBJ2-7; TRBD2, the table's D call, lacks a check against the DNA. TRBV1 is reported as a pseudogene. The CDR3 consists of 17 residues. In DNA, the CDR3 is TGCACCAGCAGCCTAGGACTAGCGGGAACCAGCTCCTACGAGCAGTACTTC. Translated, it gives CTSSLGLAGTSSYEQYF.

The chain has TRBV29-1 and TRBJ1-5; a possible D gene is TRBD1 (6 bases). The V end was cut by 4 bases, the J end by 4 bases, with 11 bases between. The CDR3 has 13 amino acids. CDR1 and CDR2 from the germline V gene are SQVTM and ANQGSEA. The CDR3 sequence is CSVVRGPNQPQHF. CDR3 DNA sequence: TGCAGCGTTGTCAGGGGACCAAATCAGCCCCAGCATTTT.

The V call is TRBV5-1, the J call TRBJ1-2, with a tentative D call TRBD1 (6 bases). Germline V lookup: CDR1 SGHRS, CDR2 YFSETQ. V lost 0 bases and J 6 bases, leaving 12 bases between the germline ends. The length of the CDR3 is 14 residues. CDR3 region: CASSLVTGSHGYTF. DNA of the CDR3: TGCGCCAGCAGCTTGGTAACAGGGTCGCATGGCTACACCTTC.

The V and J genes are TRBV7-8 and TRBJ1-2; 8 bases agree with TRBD1. Germline lookup yields CDR1 SGHVS and CDR2 FQNEAQ. V lost 6 bases to trimming and J lost 11 bases; unmatched junction nucleotides: 17. The length of the CDR3 is 15 residues. CDR3 amino acids: CASRQGAGAARGYTF. In nucleotides, the CDR3 is TGTGCCAGCAGGCAGGGGGCAGGGGCCGCCCGGGGTTACACCTTC.